This T cell receptor beta chain appears in the sequencing data of a study of blood T cell repertoires in COVID-19. Study-level information: Nucleic acid was either cDNA or gDNA, and it came from T cells, B-cell-depleted T cells, or PBMCs.

Looked up from germline, CDR1 is SGHRS and CDR2 is YFSETQ. V lost 0 bases to trimming and J lost 6 bases; unmatched junction nucleotides: 3. The CDR3 covers 15 residues. Method: immunoSEQ multiplex PCR; TCRdb's copy keeps in-frame clones and lacks some. The sample records about 350,000 clones, over 75% being singletons. The receptor was isolated from a woman younger than 45 who had recovered from COVID-19. Sequencing input: PBMCs or T cells enriched from blood (not recorded which). The chain couples TRBV5-1 to TRBJ1-6, with 7 bases fitting TRBD1. CDR3 sequence: CASSLDAGGNSPLHF. CDR3 coding DNA: TGCGCCAGCAGCTTGGATGCAGGGGGTAATTCACCCCTCCACTTT.